These 17 T cell receptor beta chains were sequenced from one sample in a study of T cell repertoires in cytomegalovirus infection. TCRdb called the reads again in MiXCR, with one record for every CDR3 protein. Of fewer than 300,000 distinct CDR3 sequences listed, over 20% are singletons. Source material: PBMCs. These TCRs come from a human donor in good health (CMV status not recorded). Some clones in this sample may be carry-over from other donors' samples.

This clonotype was seen many times. This sequence joins TRBV7-2 and TRBJ1-4; maybe TRBD1 (5 bases). V was trimmed by 5 bases and J by 13 bases, leaving 17 bases between them. Germline V lookup: CDR1 SGHTA, CDR2 FQGNSA. This CDR3 has 13 amino acids. DNA of the CDR3: TGTGCCAGCAGCCCCAACCGGGGGGATGGACTGTTTTTT. Amino acids: CASSPNRGDGLFF.

V gene TRBV28 combines with J gene TRBJ2-1; 11 bases are a match to TRBD2. CDR3 length equals 16 residues. After removal of 4 bases from V and 8 bases from J, the junction contained 10 bases not matched to a gene. CDR1 MDHEN and CDR2 SYDVKM come from the germline V gene. In DNA, the CDR3 is TGTGCCAGCAGTTCCCCCGGACTAGCGGGCGTCGATGAGCAGTTCTTC. Translated, it gives CASSSPGLAGVDEQFF.

V and J are TRBV28 and TRBJ2-7; 7 bases align to TRBD1. The ends lost 4 bases at V and 5 bases at J; junction bases unmatched: 2. The CDR3 runs to 12 residues. CDR1 is MDHEN and CDR2 is SYDVKM in the germline V gene. The chain's CDR3 is CASSYRGHEQYV. The CDR3 nucleotides read TGTGCCAGCAGTTACAGGGGCCACGAGCAGTACGTC.

In this sample, this clonotype turned up many times. The V and J genes are TRBV7-2 and TRBJ1-6, with D maybe TRBD1 (5 bases). The CDR3 runs 13 residues. The V gene's germline CDR1 is SGHTA and CDR2 FQGNSA. The V end was cut by 6 bases, the J end by 10 bases, with 13 bases between. The CDR3 region is CASSLRGDSPLHF. DNA of the CDR3: TGTGCCAGCAGTTTGAGAGGGGACTCACCCCTCCACTTT.

This clonotype was seen more than once but under ten times. The rearrangement joins TRBV7-3 to TRBJ2-1; 7 bases line up with TRBD1. With V trimmed by 5 bases and J by 4 bases, 8 bases remained unmatched. The CDR3 contains 15 residues. The germline CDR1 and CDR2 sequences are SGHTA and FQGTGA. This CDR3 is CASSPGGTAYNEQFF. The CDR3 DNA is TGTGCCAGCAGCCCCGGTGGGACAGCGTACAATGAGCAGTTCTTC.

This clonotype was seen ten or more times. The rearrangement joins TRBV7-9 to TRBJ2-5, with D perhaps TRBD2 (5 bases). The V gene lost 5 bases and the J gene lost 7 bases, with 17 bases spanning the gap. Germline CDR1 reads SEHNR; CDR2 reads FQNEAQ (reference sequence). The CDR3 loop spans 14 amino acids. The CDR3 loop reads CASSHHGLDGTQYF. Written as DNA, the CDR3 is TGTGCCAGCAGCCATCACGGACTGGATGGGACCCAGTACTTC.

This clonotype was picked up a small number of times. The V gene is TRBV7-2, the J gene TRBJ2-6, with TRBD1 matching over 11 bases. Trimming removed 5 bases from V and 0 bases from J; junction bases left unmatched: 9. The CDR3 has 19 residues. Germline lookup yields CDR1 SGHTA and CDR2 FQGNSA. The CDR3, as DNA: TGTGCCAGCAGCGCTTATAGGGACAGGGGGTACTCTGGGGCCAACGTCCTGACTTTC. Amino acids: CASSAYRDRGYSGANVLTF.

The gene calls are TRBV29-1 and TRBJ2-7, with 11 bases that match TRBD2. The J segment lost 4 bases and the V segment lost 1 base, leaving 9 bases of the junction unmatched. The CDR3 spans 16 residues. Germline V gene sequence: CDR1 SQVTM, CDR2 ANQGSEA. The DNA for the CDR3 is TGCAGCGTTGAAGGGCTCGAGACTAGCGGGATGTACGAGCAGTACTTC. Protein: CSVEGLETSGMYEQYF.

This clonotype was seen ten or more times. The gene calls are TRBV19 and TRBJ2-6; D gene unclear. The CDR3 is made up of 15 amino acids. CDR1 and CDR2 (germline): LNHDA, SQIVND (reference sequence). Between the trimmed V and J ends, which lost 5 bases and 2 bases, there was a span of 10 bases. CDR3 in amino acids: CASSGRVTGANVLTF. The DNA of the CDR3 is TGTGCCAGTAGTGGAAGGGTGACTGGGGCCAACGTCCTGACTTTC. The whole variable domain, remainder taken from reference TRBV19 and TRBJ2-6, is DGGITQSPKYLFRKEGQNVTLSCEQNLNHDAMYWYRQDPGQGLRLIYYSQIVNDFQKGDIAEGYSVSREKKESFPLTVTSAQKNPTAFYLCASSGRVTGANVLTFGAGSRLTVL.

This clonotype was counted once. The chain uses TRBV10-1 and TRBJ2-7; TRBD2 matches at 13 bases. The CDR3 sequence is 20 residues long. The germline V gene has CDR1 WNHNN and CDR2 SYGVQD (reference sequence). V lost 2 bases to trimming and J lost 3 bases; unmatched junction nucleotides: 16. Here the CDR3 reads CASSEEPPGLAGPRNYEQYF. For the CDR3, the DNA is TGCGCCAGCAGTGAGGAGCCCCCGGGACTAGCGGGACCGAGGAACTACGAGCAGTACTTC.

This clonotype was counted ten times or more. V usage is TRBV7-2 and J usage is TRBJ2-7, with TRBD1 as a possible D gene (6 bases). This CDR3 is built from 14 residues. V was trimmed by 4 bases and J by 2 bases, leaving 12 bases between them. Looked up from germline, CDR1 is SGHTA and CDR2 is FQGNSA. CDR3: CASSSRDKTYEQYF. DNA for the CDR3: TGTGCCAGCAGCTCCCGGGACAAGACCTACGAGCAGTACTTC.

This clonotype was counted a few times. This sequence joins TRBV6-5 and TRBJ2-1; 9 nucleotides align to TRBD1. With V trimmed by 0 bases and J by 14 bases, 8 bases remained unmatched. The CDR3 is made up of 14 amino acids. CDR1 is MNHEY and CDR2 is SVGAGI in the germline V gene. The CDR3 coding sequence is TGTGCCAGCAGTTACTCGGCTACGACAGGGGGGGAGTTCTTC. It translates to CASSYSATTGGEFF.

This clonotype was recorded a few times. This chain links TRBV28 with TRBJ1-4, with TRBD1 matching 7 bases. The CDR3 loop spans 17 amino acids. Germline trimming cut 5 bases from V and 8 bases from J; bases unmatched to any gene: 17. Germline V lookup: CDR1 MDHEN, CDR2 SYDVKM. DNA for the CDR3: TGTGCCAGCAGTGGGTCCGGGAGGGGGCGAATGGAGGAAAAACTGTTTTTT. It codes for CASSGSGRGRMEEKLFF.

This clonotype turned up a few times. V and J are TRBV6-2 or TRBV6-3 and TRBJ2-7; 10 bases match TRBD2. The CDR3 loop spans 13 amino acids. Trimming took 6 bases from V and 4 from J; bases not matched to a gene: 3. In germline, CDR1 is MNHEY, CDR2 SVGEGT. DNA for the CDR3: TGTGCCAGCAGACTAGCGGGGACTTACGAGCAGTACTTC. Its translation: CASRLAGTYEQYF.

The chain carries TRBV20-1 and TRBJ2-5, with D unresolved. CDR1 and CDR2 from the germline V gene are DFQATT and SNEGSKA (reference sequence). This CDR3 is 13 amino acids long. V shed 4 bases and J shed 0 bases, with 9 bases lying between them. The CDR3 bases are TGCAGTGCTACATGGCAGGACCAAGAGACCCAGTACTTC. Translated, it gives CSATWQDQETQYF.

This clonotype has only a few counts. The rearrangement uses TRBV14 and TRBJ1-1; 10 nucleotides line up with TRBD1. Germline V gene lookup returns CDR1 SGHDN and CDR2 FVKESK. The CDR3 runs to 18 residues. Unmatched junction bases numbered 16, after V lost 0 bases and J lost 9 bases. CDR3 nucleotides: TGTGCCAGCAGCCAAGAATTGAGGCCGGGACAGGGGTTGGTACAAGCTTTCTTT. Protein sequence: CASSQELRPGQGLVQAFF.

The chain is built from TRBV19 and TRBJ2-1; TRBD1 matches 8 bases. J gave up 8 bases and V 5 bases, and 14 bases lay outside the gene matches. There are 16 residues in the CDR3. Germline loops: CDR1 LNHDA, CDR2 SQIVND (reference sequence). CDR3 residues: CASSFRDRSLADEQFF. The DNA of the CDR3 is TGTGCCAGTAGTTTCCGGGACAGGTCATTGGCTGATGAGCAGTTCTTC.